The 14 T cell receptor beta chains below all came from one sample that was sequenced in a study of lymphopenia after photon versus proton radiotherapy. The protocol was immunoSEQ multiplex PCR, while the TCRdb copy is restricted to in-frame clones and leaves out a portion. Altogether tens of thousands of clones are present, 85% to 90% being singletons, with the ten largest covering less than 14%. The sample was peripheral blood, taken from a patient treated with proton-based radiotherapy. All receptors come from an elderly man with esophageal cancer.

V is TRBV19 and J is TRBJ1-2, with D maybe TRBD1 (6 bases). Trimming took off 4 bases at V and 4 bases at J, with 16 bases between the two ends. Germline assignment: CDR1 LNHDA and CDR2 SQIVND (reference sequence). This CDR3 is built from 15 residues. The CDR3: CASSKGQNLIYGYTF. The CDR3 region has the DNA TGTGCCAGTAGTAAAGGACAGAATTTAATCTATGGCTACACCTTC.

The V gene is TRBV6-1, the J gene TRBJ2-7; 7 bases line up with TRBD1. V shed 4 bases and J 3 bases; nucleotides not matched to a gene: 9. Germline CDR1 reads MNHNS; CDR2 reads SASEGT. This CDR3 comprises 15 residues. CDR3 coding DNA: TGTGCCAGCAGTGGGAATTTGGCAGGGGGCTACGAGCAGTACTTC. It translates to CASSGNLAGGYEQYF.

V usage is TRBV18 and J usage is TRBJ2-7, with D unclear. Germline CDR1 reads KGHSH; CDR2 reads LQKENI. The V end lost 6 bases, the J end lost 2 bases, and 17 bases lay between the germline ends. The CDR3 runs 15 residues. CDR3 bases: TGTGCCAGCTCCCCAGACCCACAACCGACCTACGAGCAGTACTTC. It yields the protein CASSPDPQPTYEQYF. Using reference TRBV18 and TRBJ2-7 for the parts outside the CDR3, the full variable domain is NAGVMQNPRHLVRRRGQEARLRCSPMKGHSHVYWYRQLPEEGLKFMVYLQKENIIDESGMPKERFSAEFPKEGPSILRIQQVVRGDSAAYFCASSPDPQPTYEQYFGPGTRLTVT.

This clone has only a few counts. V and J are TRBV5-1 and TRBJ2-7, with D possibly TRBD1 on 6 matching bases. CDR3 length: 15 residues. Trimming pared 0 bases from V and 4 bases from J, leaving 14 bases between. Germline CDR1 reads SGHRS; CDR2 reads YFSETQ. CDR3 protein: CASSLEDSPEYEQYF. The CDR3 DNA reads as TGCGCCAGCAGCTTGGAGGACAGCCCAGAGTACGAGCAGTACTTC.

The chain employs TRBV6-5 and TRBJ2-7; 7 bases are a match to TRBD1. The V segment lost 10 bases and the J segment 2 bases; nucleotides outside the gene matches: 5. CDR3 size: 12 residues. Germline-derived CDR1 and CDR2 are MNHEY and SVGAGI. The CDR3 loop is CATQGQTYEQYF. DNA for the CDR3: TGTGCCACACAGGGACAGACCTACGAGCAGTACTTC.

The chain recombines TRBV27 with TRBJ2-1; D remains ambiguous. CDR1 MNHEY and CDR2 SMNVEV come from the germline V gene (reference sequence). This CDR3 has 12 amino acids. Trimming took 2 bases from V and 5 from J, leaving 4 bases between them. CDR3 amino acids: CASSLPHNEQFF. The CDR3, as DNA: TGTGCCAGCAGTTTACCTCACAATGAGCAGTTCTTC.

This chain connects TRBV5-4 to TRBJ1-5; D is ambiguous. CDR3 size: 14 residues. Germline V gene sequence: CDR1 SGHNT, CDR2 YYREEE (reference sequence). With 0 bases removed from V and 3 bases from J, the gap between germline ends came to 7 bases. The CDR3 is CASSLDGFNQPQHF. The DNA of the CDR3 is TGTGCCAGCAGCTTGGACGGATTCAATCAGCCCCAGCATTTT.

The genes are TRBV7-9 and TRBJ1-6; 10 nucleotides align to TRBD1. Germline V lookup: CDR1 SEHNR, CDR2 FQNEAQ (reference sequence). CDR3 length: 16 residues. With V trimmed by 2 bases and J by 7 bases, 5 bases remained unmatched. CDR3 sequence (DNA): TGTGCCAGCAGCTTAACGGGACAGGGGAACAATTCACCCCTCCACTTT. Translating gives CASSLTGQGNNSPLHF.

This chain links TRBV6-5 with TRBJ2-7; 10 positions agree with TRBD1. Trimming took 7 bases from V and 5 from J; bases not matched to a gene: 8. The germline V gene has CDR1 MNHEY and CDR2 SVGAGI. The CDR3 totals 14 residues. The DNA for the CDR3 is TGTGCCAGCACCCGTGGGACAGGGGCCCACGAGCAGTACTTC. Its protein is CASTRGTGAHEQYF.

The chain employs TRBV12-5 and TRBJ2-2, with D possibly TRBD1 on 6 matching bases. The CDR3 totals 15 residues. Germline V lookup: CDR1 LGHNT, CDR2 FRNRAP. Trimming cost V 6 bases and J 3 bases, with 14 bases left between them. Written as DNA, the CDR3 is TGTGCTAGTGGACAGGGAATATTTGACACCGGGGAGCTGTTTTTT. Translation gives CASGQGIFDTGELFF.

This chain joins TRBV28 and TRBJ2-5; 14 positions match TRBD2. The J segment lost 5 bases and the V segment lost 6 bases, leaving 11 bases of the junction unmatched. The CDR3 totals 17 residues. Germline loops: CDR1 MDHEN, CDR2 SYDVKM. The DNA of the CDR3 is TGTGCCAGCAGCCCGGGACTAGCGGGAGTGGTAGGCGAGACCCAGTACTTC. Its translation is CASSPGLAGVVGETQYF.

This chain connects TRBV7-2 to TRBJ1-2; D is unresolved. CDR3 length: 14 residues. Trimming pared 4 bases from V and 8 bases from J, leaving 17 bases between. The V gene's germline CDR1 is SGHTA and CDR2 FQGNSA. The CDR3 spells CASSSIRVKRGYTF. Written as DNA, the CDR3 is TGTGCCAGCAGCTCCATCCGAGTCAAGCGAGGCTACACCTTC.

The V and J genes are TRBV15 and TRBJ2-1, with 9 bases fitting TRBD2. CDR1 and CDR2 (germline): LNHNV, YYDKDF (reference sequence). V lost 1 base, J lost 0 bases, and 16 bases stayed unmatched. The CDR3 consists of 21 residues. CDR3 sequence reads: CATSRAGGGAWSSGSYNEQFF. DNA for the CDR3: TGTGCCACCAGCAGAGCGGGCGGGGGGGCCTGGAGTTCGGGCTCCTACAATGAGCAGTTCTTC.

The CDR3, as DNA: TGTGCCAGCAGCGAGGAACAAACGGGTGCCGGGGAGCTGTTTTTT. It translates to CASSEEQTGAGELFF. The V call is TRBV9, the J call TRBJ2-2; D is ambiguous. V was shortened by 3 bases and J by 6 bases, with 15 bases between the two germline ends. Germline CDR1 reads SGDLS; CDR2 reads YYNGEE. There are 15 residues in the CDR3. Full variable domain (remainder filled in from reference TRBV9 and TRBJ2-2): DSGVTQTPKHLITATGQRVTLRCSPRSGDLSVYWYQQSLDQGLQFLIQYYNGEERAKGNILERFSAQQFPDLHSELNLSSLELGDSALYFCASSEEQTGAGELFFGEGSRLTVL.